This TCR beta chain derives from a study of identifying expanded T cells in peripheral blood. Libraries were prepared by immunoSEQ multiplex PCR; TCRdb keeps only in-frame clonotypes and omits some of them. This repertoire shows 100,000 to 150,000 clones, around 84% found once; its top ten account for roughly 3.3%. A note on this clone: The antigen is undetermined.

V was shortened by 5 bases and J by 7 bases, with 15 bases between the two germline ends. The CDR3 consists of 15 residues. Germline CDR1 and CDR2: MNHEY and SVGAGI. Overall study results and limits: Technical replicates showed about 1.2 changed clones; roughly two weeks roughly 16; four weeks 19.

The clonotype was recovered from a person aged 18 to 70 in good health. Material for sequencing was blood. The gene calls are TRBV6-5 and TRBJ1-6; a possible D gene is TRBD1 (6 bases). Written as DNA, the CDR3 is TGTGCCAGCAGTCGCGGGGGGGCCCACAATTCACCCCTCCACTTT. Encoded protein: CASSRGGAHNSPLHF.